The T cell receptor (beta chain) described here comes from a study of cytomegalovirus exposure and HLA in healthy donors. On the study more broadly: Caucasian-associated ancestry cluster membership applied to about four fifths of several hundred genotyped donors.

Study results and limitations: Later analysis revealed greater clonal expansion in HLA-associated TCR beta chains than in equally common others. Beyond CMV serostatus, there was no information to go on about immune exposure.

Concerning this clone: The target antigen is unknown.

60 Vbeta and 13 Jbeta primers were used in PCR. In the authors' methods: Later work found tens of millions of unique TCR beta chains, with about 10 million shared. The protocol was immunoSEQ multiplex PCR, while the TCRdb copy is restricted to in-frame clones and leaves out a portion. D and trimming come from the DNA, and the V and J calls and clone size come from that table. The sample yields about 130,000 clones, approximately 79% seen once. Germline V gene data show CDR1 as MDHEN and CDR2 as SYDVKM. The CDR3 is 16 amino acids. Germline trimming cut 6 bases from V and 6 bases from J; bases unmatched to any gene: 13.

The sequence derives from a man aged 18 to 35 in good health and CMV-seropositive. Sequences were obtained from PBMCs. The chain joins TRBV28 to TRBJ1-5; 8 positions match TRBD1. CDR3 DNA sequence: TGTGCCAGCAGCACCCTCAGCAGGGGGCACGGTCAGCCCCAGCATTTT. This gives the protein CASSTLSRGHGQPQHF.